Following are 31 T cell receptor beta chains from one sample sequenced in a study of shared clonotypes between healthy human individuals. TCRdb's table, derived via immunoSEQ multiplex PCR, lists solely in-frame clones and lacks some. The sample shows some 2,400,000 clones, approximately 94% of them seen only once. Sequencing input: naive CD4+ T cells sorted from blood. Subset meaning: CD45RA+ positively selected. The receptor source for this set is a man aged 18 to 30 in good health.

V and J are TRBV7-2 and TRBJ1-5; 7 nucleotides match TRBD1. This CDR3 region has 13 residues. The junction had 4 bases not matched to a gene; V was cut back by 5 bases and J by 6 bases. Germline V lookup: CDR1 SGHTA, CDR2 FQGNSA. Here the CDR3 DNA reads TGTGCCAGCAGCCCCACAGGGGTTCAGCCCCAGCATTTT. Translating gives CASSPTGVQPQHF.

Written as DNA, the CDR3 is TGTGCCAGTTGCCGACCGCACTGTAGGGCTTTCTTT. Residues: CASCRPHCRAFF. V usage is TRBV19 and J usage is TRBJ1-1; D is ambiguous. The CDR3 is 12 amino acids. V was cut by 8 bases and J by 11 bases, with 18 bases left in between. CDR1 LNHDA and CDR2 SQIVND come from the germline V gene (reference sequence).

The J gene is TRBJ2-2, the V gene TRBV6-1, with a tentative D call TRBD2 (6 bases). CDR1 is MNHNS, CDR2 SASEGT, per germline. The CDR3 loop spans 15 amino acids. V shed 1 base and J shed 4 bases, with 10 bases lying between them. The CDR3 reads CASSEVGGFTGELFF. CDR3 nucleotide sequence: TGTGCCAGCAGTGAAGTGGGGGGATTCACCGGGGAGCTGTTTTTT.

CDR3 sequence reads: CAWRPAAGNTIYF. The CDR3 nucleotides are TGTGCCTGGAGGCCTGCCGCCGGAAACACCATATATTTT. This chain links TRBV30 with TRBJ1-3; no clear D gene. This CDR3 is built from 13 residues. The V gene lost 3 bases and the J gene lost 4 bases, with 10 bases spanning the gap. CDR1 and CDR2 from the germline V gene are GTSNPN and SVGIG (reference sequence).

The chain joins TRBV28 to TRBJ2-7; a weak D match, TRBD1 (6 bases). Germline assignment: CDR1 MDHEN and CDR2 SYDVKM. Trimming removed 3 bases from V and 4 bases from J, with 13 bases in between. The CDR3 spans 14 residues. The CDR3 sequence: CASSFWGPPYEQYF. CDR3 coding DNA: TGTGCCAGCAGTTTCTGGGGGCCCCCATACGAGCAGTACTTC.

J is TRBJ2-2 and V is TRBV5-4; possibly TRBD1 or TRBD2 for D (5 bases each). Trimming stripped 4 bases from V and 4 bases from J, with 20 bases between. The CDR3 sequence is 17 residues long. Germline V gene sequence: CDR1 SGHNT, CDR2 YYREEE (reference sequence). The CDR3 DNA reads as TGTGCCAGCAGCCACGGGACGAGGGCCCCTGCCACCGGGGAGCTGTTTTTT. Translating gives CASSHGTRAPATGELFF.

The V gene is TRBV27, the J gene TRBJ2-1; 15 nucleotides align to TRBD2. Germline V gene lookup returns CDR1 MNHEY and CDR2 SMNVEV (reference sequence). The CDR3 runs to 18 residues. With 4 bases clipped from V and 7 bases from J, the junction kept 11 bases outside the gene matches. The CDR3 bases are TGTGCCAGCAGTTCCCGGACTAGCGGGGGGGCCATATTTAATGAGCAGTTCTTC. It encodes CASSSRTSGGAIFNEQFF.

The gene calls are TRBV6-5 and TRBJ2-1; D is possibly TRBD1 (5 bases). V dropped 0 bases and J dropped 8 bases, with 14 bases sitting between them. The CDR3 length is 15 residues. From germline, CDR1 is MNHEY and CDR2 SVGAGI. Written as DNA, the CDR3 is TGTGCCAGCAGTTACTCGAGCCCAGGGAAGTATGAGCAGTTCTTC. It yields the protein CASSYSSPGKYEQFF.

The DNA of the CDR3 is TGTGCCAGCAGTCTGGGACTAGCGGGGGCCGCAGATACGCAGTATTTT. Its translation: CASSLGLAGAADTQYF. The chain joins TRBV6-4 to TRBJ2-3, with 14 bases matching TRBD2. J gave up 4 bases and V 5 bases, and 5 bases lay outside the gene matches. The CDR3 extends over 16 amino acids. Germline V gene data show CDR1 as MRHNA and CDR2 as SNTAGT.

The chain combines TRBV19 with TRBJ2-2; 7 bases are a match to TRBD2. Per the germline V gene, CDR1 is LNHDA and CDR2 is SQIVND (reference sequence). V dropped 7 bases and J dropped 5; count of bases not matched to a gene: 13. The CDR3 totals 16 residues. The CDR3 sequence: CASTSRGGRSTGELFF. CDR3 bases: TGTGCCAGTACCTCGAGGGGCGGGAGATCTACCGGGGAGCTGTTTTTT.

The rearrangement links TRBV6-5 to TRBJ2-7; D is unclear. Germline CDR1 MNHEY, CDR2 SVGAGI. The V and J ends lost 2 bases and 5 bases respectively, with 7 bases between them. The CDR3 is made up of 12 amino acids. DNA of the CDR3: TGTGCCAGCAGTTACCTCCACGACGAGCAGTACTTC. It yields the protein CASSYLHDEQYF.

The gene calls are TRBV6-1 and TRBJ1-5; D not certain. Trimming stripped 10 bases from V and 3 bases from J, with 19 bases between. Germline lookup yields CDR1 MNHNS and CDR2 SASEGT. The CDR3 length is 15 residues. The CDR3 is CATSTYQRLNQPQHF. For the CDR3, the DNA is TGTGCCACCTCTACTTACCAGCGACTCAATCAGCCCCAGCATTTT.

This clone was picked up one time. V is TRBV16 and J is TRBJ2-2; D perhaps matches TRBD2 (6 bases). Between the trimmed V and J ends, which lost 0 bases and 4 bases, there was a span of 9 bases. CDR3 length: 15 residues. Looked up from germline, CDR1 is KGHSY and CDR2 is FQNENV. The CDR3, as DNA: TGTGCCAGCAGCCAATCCGTCGGGGGCACCGGGGAGCTGTTTTTT. Protein product: CASSQSVGGTGELFF.

This chain connects TRBV18 to TRBJ2-7; 11 positions agree with TRBD1. The CDR3 sequence is 15 residues long. The trim removed 5 bases at V and 1 base at J, leaving 4 bases unmatched. Germline CDR1 reads KGHSH; CDR2 reads LQKENI. The CDR3 DNA is TGTGCCAGCTCAGAGGACAGGGGGCCTTCCTACGAGCAGTACTTC. It translates to CASSEDRGPSYEQYF.

This rearrangement joins TRBV6-8 to TRBJ1-2; no definite D call. Trimming removed 0 bases at V and 4 bases at J, with 9 bases between. Germline-derived CDR1 and CDR2 are MNHGY and SAAAGT. This CDR3 spans 14 amino acids. CDR3 nucleotides: TGTGCCAGCAGTTACTCTGGGTTCCTCTATGGCTACACCTTC. Protein: CASSYSGFLYGYTF.

The gene calls are TRBV4-2 and TRBJ2-3; the D gene is possibly TRBD2 (5 bases). With 3 bases removed from V and 6 bases from J, the gap between germline ends came to 10 bases. The CDR3 has 13 amino acids. Germline V gene data show CDR1 as LGHNA and CDR2 as YNFKEQ. The CDR3 spells CASSQEWEDTQYF. The CDR3 DNA reads TGTGCCAGCAGCCAGGAATGGGAGGATACGCAGTATTTT.

The chain uses TRBV4-3 and TRBJ2-7, with TRBD2 matching 8 bases. This CDR3 comprises 15 residues. Per germline, CDR1 LGHNA and CDR2 YSLEER. The V and J ends lost 4 bases and 6 bases, in that order; junction bases with no gene match: 11. The CDR3 DNA follows: TGCGCCAGCAGCCGCATCCTAGCGGGCGTGGGCGAGCAGTACTTC. Residues: CASSRILAGVGEQYF.

This clone was observed a handful of times. The V gene is TRBV30, the J gene TRBJ1-6, with 9 bases lining up with TRBD1. CDR3 length: 13 amino acids. CDR1 GTSNPN and CDR2 SVGIG come from the germline V gene (reference sequence). V shed 4 bases and J 8 bases; nucleotides not matched to a gene: 3. The CDR3 sequence is CAWKRDRDSPLHF. CDR3 bases: TGTGCCTGGAAACGGGACAGGGATTCACCCCTCCACTTT.

The chain has TRBV27 and TRBJ1-1, with D maybe TRBD1 (5 bases). This CDR3 contains 15 residues. Germline V gene lookup returns CDR1 MNHEY and CDR2 SMNVEV (reference sequence). V dropped 9 bases and J dropped 0 bases, with 17 bases sitting between them. The CDR3 region is CASYPGTVMNTEAFF. CDR3 coding DNA: TGTGCCAGTTACCCCGGGACGGTCATGAACACTGAAGCTTTCTTT.

This chain joins TRBV9 and TRBJ2-4; no definite D call. The V gene lost 0 bases and the J gene lost 0 bases, with 7 bases spanning the gap. Germline V gene data show CDR1 as SGDLS and CDR2 as YYNGEE. The CDR3 length is 15 residues. The CDR3 loop is CASSVDNLAKNIQYF. The CDR3 region has the DNA TGTGCCAGCAGCGTAGATAATCTAGCCAAAAACATTCAGTACTTC.

This chain connects TRBV9 to TRBJ2-1, with 9 bases aligning to TRBD2. The CDR3 is 15 amino acids. Germline-derived CDR1 and CDR2 are SGDLS and YYNGEE. The trim removed 1 base at V and 10 bases at J, leaving 9 bases unmatched. CDR3 DNA: TGTGCCAGCAGCGTATCAGTAGCGGGAGAAAGGGAGCAGTTCTTC. Residues: CASSVSVAGEREQFF.

The chain joins TRBV5-1 to TRBJ1-1; a weak D match, TRBD1 (5 bases). Trimming took off 4 bases at V and 10 bases at J, with 17 bases between the two ends. The CDR3 is 13 residues long. The V gene's germline CDR1 is SGHRS and CDR2 YFSETQ. The chain's CDR3 is CASSPRETSGAFF. DNA for the CDR3: TGCGCCAGCAGCCCCAGGGAGACTTCAGGAGCTTTCTTT.

The CDR3 loop is CASSRPLTGPGANVLTF. CDR3 bases: TGTGCCAGCTCACGCCCGCTGACAGGCCCTGGGGCCAACGTCCTGACTTTC. The rearrangement links TRBV18 to TRBJ2-6, with D possibly matching TRBD1 (6 bases). V was trimmed by 4 bases and J by 2 bases, leaving 15 bases between them. The CDR3 is made up of 17 amino acids. Germline loops: CDR1 KGHSH, CDR2 LQKENI.

The chain is built from TRBV18 and TRBJ2-5; 7 nucleotides match TRBD1. Germline V lookup: CDR1 KGHSH, CDR2 LQKENI. This CDR3 has 15 amino acids. The V gene end was trimmed by 2 bases and the J gene end by 0 bases; junction bases not matched to a gene: 3. In DNA, the CDR3 is TGTGCCAGCTCACCAACGGGACAGAACCAAGAGACCCAGTACTTC. This sequence encodes CASSPTGQNQETQYF.

The gene calls are TRBV6-5 and TRBJ2-7, with 10 bases aligning to TRBD1. The CDR3 contains 15 residues. J lost 2 bases, V lost 7 bases, and 8 bases had no gene match. CDR1 is MNHEY and CDR2 is SVGAGI in the germline V gene. The CDR3 region is CASTGTGVGTYEQYF. The CDR3 DNA follows: TGTGCCAGCACAGGGACAGGGGTGGGTACCTACGAGCAGTACTTC.

This sequence joins TRBV6-5 and TRBJ2-2; the D gene is possibly TRBD1 (5 bases). V lost 4 bases and J 6 bases, leaving 9 bases between the germline ends. The germline gives CDR1 MNHEY, CDR2 SVGAGI. The length of the CDR3 is 13 residues. The CDR3, as DNA: TGTGCCAGCAGTTGGGGCTCCCCCGGGGAGCTGTTTTTT. Its protein is CASSWGSPGELFF.

The chain recombines TRBV2 with TRBJ1-5; tentatively, D is TRBD1 (6 bases). CDR1 is SNHLY, CDR2 FYNNEI, per germline. The CDR3 consists of 12 residues. The V end was cut by 4 bases, the J end by 7 bases, with 8 bases between. CDR3 coding DNA: TGTGCCAGCAGTGTCAGGGGCCAGCCCCAGCATTTT. Residues: CASSVRGQPQHF.

The chain employs TRBV10-2 and TRBJ1-5, with D possibly TRBD1 on 6 matching bases. In germline, CDR1 is WSHSY, CDR2 SAAADI. CDR3 length equals 13 residues. Between the trimmed V and J ends, which lost 6 bases and 3 bases, there was a span of 9 bases. The CDR3 spells CASREGVNQPQHF. Written as DNA, the CDR3 is TGCGCCAGCAGGGAGGGGGTCAATCAGCCCCAGCATTTT.

V usage is TRBV6-5 and J usage is TRBJ1-2, with 8 positions matching TRBD1. The CDR3 is 13 amino acids. Per the germline V gene, CDR1 is MNHEY and CDR2 is SVGAGI. V trimming: 9 bases; J trimming: 8 bases; junction bases outside the gene matches: 11. DNA for the CDR3: TGTGCCAGTCAGGACAGGGCCACCCGGGGCTACACCTTC. Translated: CASQDRATRGYTF.

The rearrangement uses TRBV28 and TRBJ1-1; D is uncertain. This CDR3 comprises 12 residues. Trimming shortened V by 7 bases and J by 7 bases, and 13 bases separated the two germline ends. Germline values: CDR1 MDHEN, CDR2 SYDVKM. For the CDR3, the DNA is TGTGCCAGCACCTTGACCCGGGGTGAAGCTTTCTTT. Protein: CASTLTRGEAFF.

The CDR3 is CASSGDRPANTGELFF. CDR3 nucleotide sequence: TGTGCCAGCAGTGGGGACAGGCCCGCGAACACCGGGGAGCTGTTTTTT. This sequence joins TRBV28 and TRBJ2-2; 8 nucleotides align to TRBD1. The CDR3 is 16 residues long. V trimming: 5 bases; J trimming: 0 bases; junction bases outside the gene matches: 5. CDR1 and CDR2 (germline): MDHEN, SYDVKM.